These 9 T cell receptor beta chains were all obtained from the same sample, sequenced in a study of identical twins. TCRdb re-derived calls from the 5' RACE reads in MiXCR, one entry per CDR3 protein. The data contain some 900,000 distinct CDR3 sequences, roughly 12% of them singletons. The sample also formed part of further work on yellow fever vaccine responses in identical twins.

Sequenced: PBMCs. The source is a woman under 30 in good health.

This clonotype was seen a few times. The rearrangement links TRBV12-3 or TRBV12-4 to TRBJ2-1; 12 bases match TRBD2. The length of the CDR3 is 15 residues. V was clipped by 4 bases and J by 6 bases; unmatched bases: 4. For the CDR3, the DNA is TGTGCCAGCAGTTACCTAGCGGGAGGGGGCAATGAGCAGTTCTTC. Protein: CASSYLAGGGNEQFF.

This clonotype has more than one count but fewer than ten. An end of the junction differs from the germline gene, which may be a read error. The V gene is TRBV3-1, the J gene TRBJ1-4, with no clear D. The CDR3 is 16 residues long. Germline V gene data show CDR1 as LGHDT and CDR2 as YNNKEL (reference sequence). The CDR3 reads CASSQDRKSTNEILFF. CDR3 DNA: TGTGCCAGCAGCCAAGATCGAAAGTCTACTAATGAAATACTGTTTTTT.

The rearrangement links TRBV5-1 to TRBJ1-6; D gene unclear. CDR1 and CDR2 (germline): SGHRS, YFSETQ. V dropped 4 bases and J dropped 10 bases, with 18 bases sitting between them. The CDR3 extends over 15 amino acids. The CDR3 sequence is CASSMWAGTDSPLHF. CDR3 DNA sequence: TGCGCCAGCAGCATGTGGGCGGGAACCGACTCACCCCTCCACTTT.

This clonotype turned up a few times. CDR3: CASSLEQGEAFF. CDR3 DNA sequence: TGTGCCAGCAGCTTAGAACAGGGTGAAGCTTTCTTT. The chain uses TRBV7-9 and TRBJ1-1, with a tentative D call TRBD1 (6 bases). The CDR3 loop spans 12 amino acids. The germline V and J ends were trimmed by 1 base and 7 bases, with 7 bases remaining between them. Looked up from germline, CDR1 is SEHNR and CDR2 is FQNEAQ (reference sequence).

V and J are TRBV7-9 and TRBJ2-3, with a weak D call TRBD2 (7 bases). The germline CDR1 and CDR2 sequences are SEHNR and FQNEAQ (reference sequence). The V end was cut by 4 bases, the J end by 7 bases, with 21 bases between. This CDR3 spans 16 amino acids. The DNA for the CDR3 is TGTGCCAGCAGCTCGCCCGGGGGCAGCGGGACGTATACGCAGTATTTT. Translating gives CASSSPGGSGTYTQYF.

The table lists this clonotype with many counts. The V call is TRBV20-1, the J call TRBJ2-4, with D uncertain. Trimming pared 0 bases from V and 6 bases from J, leaving 12 bases between. The CDR3 sequence is 14 residues long. CDR1 and CDR2 from the germline V gene are DFQATT and SNEGSKA (reference sequence). CDR3 in DNA: TGCAGTGCTAGAGATGATCAATCCTTAAACATTCAGTACTTC. Its translation is CSARDDQSLNIQYF.

This clonotype has a count of ten or more. The rearrangement uses TRBV12-3 or TRBV12-4 and TRBJ2-4, with D hard to call. This CDR3 has 13 residues. V was clipped by 3 bases and J by 6 bases, with 9 bases between them. The CDR3 here is CASSFSQGNIQYF. The CDR3, as DNA: TGTGCCAGCAGTTTCTCTCAAGGAAACATTCAGTACTTC.

The rearrangement links TRBV5-1 to TRBJ2-3; 7 bases fit TRBD2. The CDR3 runs to 18 residues. Germline V lookup: CDR1 SGHRS, CDR2 YFSETQ. V gave up 4 bases and J gave up 0 bases; unmatched junction bases: 14. CDR3 sequence (DNA): TGCGCCAGCAGCAAGCCCGCCCTTACTAGCGCCAGCACAGATACGCAGTATTTT. Protein sequence: CASSKPALTSASTDTQYF.

This clonotype was seen ten or more times. The chain uses TRBV4-1 and TRBJ2-7, with TRBD1 identical over 7 bases. Germline V gene sequence: CDR1 MGHRA, CDR2 YSYEKL. V shed 2 bases and J 0 bases; nucleotides not matched to a gene: 1. CDR3 length: 14 residues. This chain's CDR3 is CASSQRTGSYEQYV. CDR3 DNA: TGCGCCAGCAGCCAAAGGACAGGCTCCTACGAGCAGTACGTC.